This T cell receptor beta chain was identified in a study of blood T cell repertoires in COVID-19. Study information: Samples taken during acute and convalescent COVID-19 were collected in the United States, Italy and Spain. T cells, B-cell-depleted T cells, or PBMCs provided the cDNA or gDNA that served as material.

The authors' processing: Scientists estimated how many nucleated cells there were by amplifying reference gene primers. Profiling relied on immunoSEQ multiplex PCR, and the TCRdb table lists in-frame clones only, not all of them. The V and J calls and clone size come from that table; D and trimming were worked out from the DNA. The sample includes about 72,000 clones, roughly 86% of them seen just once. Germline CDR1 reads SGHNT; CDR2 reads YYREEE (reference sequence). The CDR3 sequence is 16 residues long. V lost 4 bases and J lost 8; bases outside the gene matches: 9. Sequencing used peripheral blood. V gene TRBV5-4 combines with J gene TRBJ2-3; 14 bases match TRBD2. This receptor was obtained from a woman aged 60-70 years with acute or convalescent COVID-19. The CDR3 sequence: CASSPGLAGGSGTQYF. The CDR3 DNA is TGTGCCAGCAGCCCCGGACTAGCGGGGGGATCCGGTACGCAGTATTTT.